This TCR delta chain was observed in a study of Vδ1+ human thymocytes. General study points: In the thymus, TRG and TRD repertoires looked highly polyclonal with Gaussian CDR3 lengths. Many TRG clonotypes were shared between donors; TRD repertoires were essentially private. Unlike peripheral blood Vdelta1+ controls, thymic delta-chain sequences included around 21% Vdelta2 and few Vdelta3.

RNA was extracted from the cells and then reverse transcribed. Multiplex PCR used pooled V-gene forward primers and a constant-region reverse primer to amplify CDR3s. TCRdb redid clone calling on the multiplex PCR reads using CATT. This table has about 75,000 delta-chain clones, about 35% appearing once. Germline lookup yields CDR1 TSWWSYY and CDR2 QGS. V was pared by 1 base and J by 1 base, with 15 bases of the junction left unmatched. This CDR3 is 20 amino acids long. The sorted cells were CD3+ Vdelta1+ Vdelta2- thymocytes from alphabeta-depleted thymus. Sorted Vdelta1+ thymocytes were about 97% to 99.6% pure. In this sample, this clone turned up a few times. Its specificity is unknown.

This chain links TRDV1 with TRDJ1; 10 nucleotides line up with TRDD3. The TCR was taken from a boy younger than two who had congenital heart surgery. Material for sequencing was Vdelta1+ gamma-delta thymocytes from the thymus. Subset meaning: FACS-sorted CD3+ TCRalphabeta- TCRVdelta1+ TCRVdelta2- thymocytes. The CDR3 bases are TGTGCTCTTGGGGAACACCTTCCTGGGGGGATACGGAAGATCACCGATAAACTCATCTTT. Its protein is CALGEHLPGGIRKITDKLIF.